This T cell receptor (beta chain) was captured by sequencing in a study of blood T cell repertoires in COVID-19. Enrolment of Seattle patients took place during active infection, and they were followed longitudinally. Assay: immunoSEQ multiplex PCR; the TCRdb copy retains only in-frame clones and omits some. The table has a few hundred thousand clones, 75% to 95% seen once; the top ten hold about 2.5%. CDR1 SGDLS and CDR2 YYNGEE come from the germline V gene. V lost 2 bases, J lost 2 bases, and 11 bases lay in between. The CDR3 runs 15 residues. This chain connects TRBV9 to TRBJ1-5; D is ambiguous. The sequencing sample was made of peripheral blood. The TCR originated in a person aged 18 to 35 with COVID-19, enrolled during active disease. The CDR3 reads CASSVSGLGNQPQHF. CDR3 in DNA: TGTGCCAGCAGCGTGTCCGGCCTAGGCAATCAGCCCCAGCATTTT.